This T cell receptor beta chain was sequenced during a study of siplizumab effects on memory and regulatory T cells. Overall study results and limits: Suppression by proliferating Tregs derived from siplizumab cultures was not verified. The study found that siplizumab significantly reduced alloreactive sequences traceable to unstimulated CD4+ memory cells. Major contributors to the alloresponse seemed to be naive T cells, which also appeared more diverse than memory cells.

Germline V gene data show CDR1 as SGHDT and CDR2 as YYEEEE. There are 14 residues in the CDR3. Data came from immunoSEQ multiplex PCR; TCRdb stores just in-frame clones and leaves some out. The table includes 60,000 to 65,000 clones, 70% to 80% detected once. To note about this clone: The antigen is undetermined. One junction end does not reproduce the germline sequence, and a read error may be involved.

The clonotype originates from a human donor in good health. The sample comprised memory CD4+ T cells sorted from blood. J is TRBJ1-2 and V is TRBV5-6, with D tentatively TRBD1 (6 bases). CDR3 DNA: TGTGCCAGCAGCCCCGTGGGGGCTAATTATGGCTACACCTTC. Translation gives CASSPVGANYGYTF.